These T cell receptor beta chains were read from a single sample in a study of shared T cell receptors in the human thymus. The data were produced by immunoSEQ multiplex PCR, yet TCRdb's version contains in-frame clones alone and is incomplete. The profile shows hundreds of thousands of clones, around 87% of them singletons. The same sample was also used in a study of human thymus T cells.

The sample comprised thymocytes. These TCRs come from a boy under three years old with a congenital heart defect. CDR3s include the opening cysteine and the closing phenylalanine or tryptophan. A D gene is named only where the DNA matches it firmly. Where a row states a size, it is once, few, many or the class of an expanded clone; other rows omit it.

TRBD2	TRBV28	NA	TRBJ2-1	CASSLVAGGDSSYNEQFF	TGTGCCAGCAGTTTAGTAGCGGGGGGGGACAGCTCCTACAATGAGCAGTTCTTC
NA	TRBV11-2	NA	TRBJ1-2	CASHLGPYPPSF	TGTGCCAGCCACCTGGGGCCGTATCCTCCCTCCTTC
NA	TRBV4-3	NA	TRBJ2-2	CASSQGARAGELFF	TGCGCCAGCAGCCAGGGGGCGCGGGCCGGGGAGCTGTTTTTT
NA	TRBV4-1	NA	TRBJ1-1	CAGGRRFGTEAFF	TGCGCCGGAGGCCGGAGGTTTGGCACTGAAGCTTTCTTT
TRBD2	TRBV4-1	NA	TRBJ2-1	CASSPKREVYNEQFF	TGCGCCAGCAGCCCAAAGCGGGAGGTATACAATGAGCAGTTCTTC
NA	TRBV9	NA	TRBJ1-1	CASSVATGPTEAFF	TGTGCCAGCAGCGTAGCCACAGGGCCCACTGAAGCTTTCTTT
NA	TRBV6-6	NA	TRBJ2-2	CASSSSGYRTGELFF	TGTGCCAGCAGCTCCTCAGGGTATCGGACCGGGGAGCTGTTTTTT
TRBD2	TRBV4-2	NA	TRBJ2-5	CASSQEDRSSGVETQYF	TGTGCCAGCAGCCAAGAGGATCGTTCGAGCGGGGTGGAGACCCAGTACTTC
TRBD1	TRBV12-5	few	TRBJ2-7	CASGPGTGSYEQYF	TGTGCTAGTGGTCCCGGGACAGGCTCCTACGAGCAGTACTTC
TRBD2	TRBV7-2	NA	TRBJ2-3	CASSDISGGAITDTQYF	TGTGCCAGCAGTGACATTAGCGGGGGGGCGATTACAGATACGCAGTATTTT
TRBD2	TRBV28	NA	TRBJ2-3	CASSLPAGVSDTQYF	TGTGCCAGCAGTTTACCGGCGGGAGTTTCAGATACGCAGTATTTT
NA	TRBV5-4	NA	TRBJ2-2	CASSLTGVNTGELFF	TGTGCCAGCAGCTTGACGGGGGTAAACACCGGGGAGCTGTTTTTT
TRBD2	TRBV6-5	once	TRBJ2-7	CASSLSGTSYEQYF	TGTGCCAGCAGTCTTAGCGGGACCTCCTACGAGCAGTACTTC
NA	TRBV27	NA	TRBJ2-7	CASRPQEDKSYEQYF	TGTGCCAGCAGGCCCCAGGAAGACAAATCCTACGAGCAGTACTTC
TRBD1	TRBV27	NA	TRBJ1-6	CASGTKDRGHNSPLHF	TGTGCCAGCGGGACTAAGGACAGGGGCCATAATTCACCCCTCCACTTT
NA	TRBV28	NA	TRBJ2-7	CASSFRGHAIINEQYF	TGTGCCAGCAGTTTTCGGGGACATGCGATTATCAACGAGCAGTACTTC
TRBD1	TRBV7-8	once	TRBJ2-7	CASSSGGEQYF	TGTGCCAGCAGCTCAGGGGGCGAGCAGTACTTC
TRBD1	TRBV6-1	NA	TRBJ1-6	CASSADRGDSPLHF	TGTGCCAGCAGTGCGGACAGGGGAGATTCCCCCCTCCACTTT
NA	TRBV5-6	NA	TRBJ2-3	CASMRRGQVAGLTDTQYF	TGTGCCAGCATGCGTAGGGGGCAAGTAGCGGGACTCACAGATACGCAGTATTTT
TRBD1	TRBV9	NA	TRBJ2-3	CASSVEPGQGTRTDTQYF	TGTGCCAGCAGCGTAGAGCCTGGACAGGGGACCCGCACAGATACGCAGTATTTT
NA	TRBV29-1	once	TRBJ1-5	CSVAGGANQPQHF	TGCAGCGTTGCCGGCGGGGCTAATCAGCCCCAGCATTTT
TRBD2	TRBV6-1	NA	TRBJ2-1	CASSDWRGTSRLNEQFF	TGTGCCAGCAGTGATTGGCGGGGGACGTCGAGATTAAATGAGCAGTTCTTC
TRBD2	TRBV15	NA	TRBJ2-2	CATSRGPGLAYVNTGELFF	TGTGCCACCAGCAGAGGACCGGGACTAGCATATGTGAACACCGGGGAGCTGTTTTTT
TRBD1	TRBV7-2	NA	TRBJ1-1	CASSSPPGGAEAEAFF	TGTGCCAGCAGCTCCCCCCCAGGGGGCGCGGAGGCTGAAGCTTTCTTT
TRBD1	TRBV30	NA	TRBJ1-1	CAWRGTGGTEAFF	TGTGCCTGGAGGGGGACAGGGGGCACTGAAGCTTTCTTT
NA	TRBV5-6	NA	TRBJ2-1	CASSWSRGMEIEQFF	TGTGCCAGCAGCTGGTCTAGGGGTATGGAGATTGAGCAGTTCTTC
NA	TRBV28	NA	TRBJ1-5	CASSFAREIPNQPQHF	TGTGCCAGCAGTTTCGCCCGAGAGATTCCCAATCAGCCCCAGCATTTT
NA	TRBV6-1	NA	TRBJ1-2	CASSDASLKEGYTF	TGTGCCAGCAGTGATGCCAGCCTTAAGGAGGGCTACACCTTC
NA	TRBV28	NA	TRBJ2-1	CASSWGQGHEQFF	TGTGCCAGCAGTTGGGGCCAGGGCCATGAGCAGTTCTTC
NA	TRBV27	once	TRBJ1-2	CASGHSNYGYTF	TGTGCCAGCGGACATTCTAACTATGGCTACACCTTC
NA	TRBV30	once	TRBJ1-2	CAWIGTRHESNYGYTF	TGTGCCTGGATTGGGACTAGACACGAGAGTAACTATGGCTACACCTTC
NA	TRBV1	NA	TRBJ1-1	CTSSHPGSNTEAFF	TGCACCAGCAGCCACCCAGGGTCGAACACTGAAGCTTTCTTT
NA	TRBV28	NA	TRBJ2-3	CASSFSSSTDTQYF	TGTGCCAGCAGTTTTTCTAGCAGCACAGATACGCAGTATTTT
NA	TRBV29-1	few	TRBJ2-3	CSVVETPERTDTQYF	TGCAGCGTTGTTGAGACTCCCGAAAGAACAGATACGCAGTATTTT
TRBD1	TRBV28	few	TRBJ1-5	CASSAPGTGGNQPQHF	TGTGCCAGCAGTGCACCGGGGACAGGGGGCAATCAGCCCCAGCATTTT
NA	TRBV27	NA	TRBJ1-1	CASSQAGCDTEAFF	TGTGCCAGCAGCCAAGCAGGGTGCGACACTGAAGCTTTCTTT
NA	TRBV28	NA	TRBJ1-5	CASTQGNQPQHF	TGTGCCAGCACCCAGGGAAATCAGCCCCAGCATTTT
TRBD1	TRBV6-1	NA	TRBJ1-2	CASRSDRGYTF	TGTGCCAGCAGATCGGACAGGGGCTACACCTTC
NA	TRBV5-1	NA	TRBJ2-1	CASSVLGGVSSYNEQFF	TGCGCCAGCAGCGTTCTTGGAGGGGTCAGCTCCTACAATGAGCAGTTCTTC
NA	TRBV29-1	few	TRBJ1-1	CSVEEGGQMRGSDTEAFF	TGCAGCGTTGAAGAAGGGGGTCAGATGAGGGGAAGCGACACTGAAGCTTTCTTT
NA	TRBV7-2	NA	TRBJ1-5	CASSQEAENQPQHF	TGTGCCAGCAGCCAAGAGGCCGAAAATCAGCCCCAGCATTTT
TRBD2	TRBV27	few	TRBJ2-1	CASSRLAGGMNEQFF	TGTGCCAGCAGTAGATTAGCGGGGGGGATGAATGAGCAGTTCTTC
TRBD2	TRBV5-5	NA	TRBJ2-1	CASSLGRTSGMSGGEQFF	TGTGCCAGCAGCTTGGGCAGGACTAGCGGGATGTCAGGAGGTGAGCAGTTCTTC
TRBD2	TRBV5-1	NA	TRBJ2-5	CASSPGGPGETQYF	TGCGCCAGCAGTCCGGGGGGGCCAGGAGAGACCCAGTACTTC
NA	TRBV4-3	NA	TRBJ1-1	CASSQEEVGTEAFF	TGCGCCAGCAGCCAAGAAGAGGTTGGCACTGAAGCTTTCTTT
TRBD1	TRBV18	NA	TRBJ1-5	CASSPNKGARQPQHF	TGTGCCAGCTCACCAAATAAGGGGGCGAGGCAGCCCCAGCATTTT
NA	TRBV6-6	NA	TRBJ1-3	CASREPEDSSGNTIYF	TGTGCCAGCAGGGAACCCGAGGACAGCTCTGGAAACACCATATATTTT